The clone carrying this TCR beta chain was counted a few times. V gave up 2 bases and J gave up 5 bases; unmatched junction bases: 4. This CDR3 contains 16 residues. CDR1 is KGHSY, CDR2 FQNENV, per germline. The investigators amplified TCR beta CDR3 regions from RNA transcripts. During a first-round RT-PCR of the TCR CDR3, the HTBI primer set was used. TCRdb recomputed calls from the multiplex PCR reads with MiXCR, one row per CDR3 protein. The repertoire includes hundreds of thousands of distinct CDR3 sequences, roughly 45% of them detected once, and approximately 7.2% sits in the top ten. This entry comes from a study of T cells in Graves' hyperthyroidism and ophthalmopathy. Diagnosing involved the use of clinical symptoms, serum thyroxine and TRAb, thyroid ultrasound and orbital computed tomography.

This sequence joins TRBV16 and TRBJ1-5; 12 nucleotides agree with TRBD1. The source material was peripheral blood or thyroid tissue (not recorded which). The sequence came from an adult man with Graves' disease, either hyperthyroidism or ophthalmopathy (not recorded which). CDR3 residues: CASSQPGQGADQPQHF. In DNA, the CDR3 is TGTGCCAGCAGCCAACCGGGACAGGGGGCTGATCAGCCCCAGCATTTT.